Reported below is one T cell receptor (beta chain). This sample is part of a study of CD8 T cells in Susac syndrome. An amount of RNA that ranged from roughly 0.45 to 1 ug was reverse transcribed with random hexamers. Each CDR3 protein gets one entry after TCRdb re-called the immunoSEQ multiplex PCR reads with MiXCR. The data hold 330,000 or so distinct CDR3 sequences, with 75% to 85% observed a single time. Germline lookup yields CDR1 SNHLY and CDR2 FYNNEI. This CDR3 region has 19 residues. V lost 4 bases, J lost 9 bases, and 18 bases stayed unmatched. The sequenced sample was CD8+ T cells from PBMCs. The origin of this receptor is a human donor with multiple sclerosis. The chain uses TRBV2 and TRBJ2-1, with 13 bases matching TRBD2. The CDR3 protein is CASSVGVGTSGTSRTEQFF. DNA of the CDR3: TGTGCCAGCAGTGTGGGGGTTGGGACTAGCGGGACATCCCGGACTGAGCAGTTCTTC.